The 18 T cell receptor beta chains presented below share a single source sample, sequenced in a study of TIL therapy for anti-PD-1-resistant metastatic lung cancer. The immunoSEQ assay was v3. Data came from immunoSEQ multiplex PCR; TCRdb stores just in-frame clones and leaves some out. Of approximately 95,000 clones in the sample, less than 70% are singletons; the top ten hold 10% to 11%. Time point in this sample: pre-treatment sample, taken before nivolumab and TIL therapy. Pleural nodules or supraclavicular lymph nodes made up most of the excised metastases sampled. The sample consisted of tumor tissue, taken at baseline. The receptors here all came from a person aged 25 to 80 with non-small cell lung cancer.

V gene TRBV9 combines with J gene TRBJ2-3; no reliable D call. V lost 4 bases and J 0 bases, leaving 18 bases between the germline ends. CDR3 size: 17 residues. CDR1 and CDR2 from the germline V gene are SGDLS and YYNGEE. CDR3 residues: CASSSQRWLTSTDTQYF. The DNA for the CDR3 is TGTGCCAGCAGCTCCCAAAGGTGGCTTACTAGCACAGATACGCAGTATTTT.

J is TRBJ1-3 and V is TRBV18; D not certain. This CDR3 region has 15 residues. Germline CDR1 is KGHSH and CDR2 is LQKENI. Trimming took off 5 bases at V and 2 bases at J, with 13 bases between the two ends. CDR3 bases: TGTGCCAGCTCAAGTAAAAAAGGGACTGGAAACACCATATATTTT. It encodes CASSSKKGTGNTIYF. Drawing the rest from reference TRBV18 and TRBJ1-3, the complete variable domain is NAGVMQNPRHLVRRRGQEARLRCSPMKGHSHVYWYRQLPEEGLKFMVYLQKENIIDESGMPKERFSAEFPKEGPSILRIQQVVRGDSAAYFCASSSKKGTGNTIYFGEGSWLTVV.

V is TRBV6-5 and J is TRBJ1-1; D not certain. Germline CDR1 and CDR2: MNHEY and SVGAGI. V was pared by 2 bases and J by 4 bases, with 11 bases between. The CDR3 has 14 amino acids. The CDR3 nucleotides are TGTGCCAGCAGTTACGGGCAGGAAACCACTGAAGCTTTCTTT. Protein sequence: CASSYGQETTEAFF.

The rearrangement uses TRBV4-1 and TRBJ2-5; 8 bases line up with TRBD2. V was clipped by 0 bases and J by 4 bases; unmatched bases: 4. There are 15 residues in the CDR3. Germline V CDR1 and CDR2: MGHRA, YSYEKL. The CDR3 reads CASSQDERERETQYF. CDR3 bases: TGCGCCAGCAGCCAAGATGAGCGGGAGCGAGAGACCCAGTACTTC.

This chain uses TRBV27 with TRBJ2-1, with D possibly called TRBD1 or TRBD2 (5 bases each). This CDR3 contains 16 residues. The germline V gene has CDR1 MNHEY and CDR2 SMNVEV (reference sequence). Trimming shortened V by 7 bases and J by 4 bases, and 20 bases separated the two germline ends. The CDR3 region has the DNA TGTGCCAGCAAACTGGATGGCCCGTGGGGGTACAATGAGCAGTTCTTC. It yields the protein CASKLDGPWGYNEQFF.

V gene TRBV14 combines with J gene TRBJ2-2; the D is unclear. The CDR3 consists of 15 residues. The germline V and J ends were trimmed by 1 base and 4 bases, with 10 bases remaining between them. Germline lookup yields CDR1 SGHDN and CDR2 FVKESK. The CDR3 DNA reads as TGTGCCAGCAGCCAAGTCCAGATAACCACCGGGGAGCTGTTTTTT. It yields the protein CASSQVQITTGELFF.

There are a few counts of this clone. The same CDR3 also results from other DNA sequences found in this sample. The chain has TRBV27 and TRBJ2-2; no definite D call. The CDR3 runs 17 residues. Deletions cut 7 bases from V and 1 base from J, with 19 bases between. Germline assignment: CDR1 MNHEY and CDR2 SMNVEV (reference sequence). The CDR3 region has the DNA TGTGCCAGCACCATGAGTCTCGGAGATTGGAACACCGGGGAGCTGTTTTTT. It is translated as CASTMSLGDWNTGELFF.

The chain joins TRBV18 to TRBJ2-1; a weak D match, TRBD1 (5 bases). V dropped 3 bases and J dropped 3 bases, with 6 bases sitting between them. The CDR3 contains 13 residues. Germline CDR1 and CDR2: KGHSH and LQKENI. For the CDR3, the DNA is TGTGCCAGCTCACCGGACATCTACAATGAGCAGTTCTTC. Translation: CASSPDIYNEQFF.

The chain uses TRBV6-4 and TRBJ2-1; D unresolved. The CDR3 spans 16 residues. Germline V CDR1 and CDR2: MRHNA, SNTAGT. The V and J ends lost 0 bases and 0 bases respectively, with 9 bases between them. CDR3 residues: CASSDSSASSYNEQFF. For the CDR3, the DNA is TGTGCCAGCAGTGACTCGTCAGCTAGCTCCTACAATGAGCAGTTCTTC.

The rearrangement links TRBV28 to TRBJ2-7; D is perhaps TRBD2 (6 bases). The CDR3 is made up of 13 amino acids. Trimming removed 7 bases at V and 2 bases at J, with 12 bases between. Germline CDR1 reads MDHEN; CDR2 reads SYDVKM. The CDR3 sequence: CASTPSVTYEQYF. The CDR3 coding sequence is TGTGCCAGCACCCCTAGCGTCACCTACGAGCAGTACTTC.

The chain joins TRBV5-1 to TRBJ1-5, with 9 nucleotides matching TRBD1. Unmatched junction bases numbered 11, after V lost 3 bases and J lost 7 bases. CDR1 and CDR2 (germline): SGHRS, YFSETQ. The CDR3 loop spans 16 amino acids. The CDR3, as DNA: TGCGCCAGCAGCTGGAGGCGGGACAGGGTGTCACAGCCCCAGCATTTT. It codes for CASSWRRDRVSQPQHF.

The V gene is TRBV6-6, the J gene TRBJ1-5; D is possibly TRBD1 (6 bases). CDR3 size: 15 residues. Germline V lookup: CDR1 MNHNY, CDR2 SVGAGI (reference sequence). The V end lost 5 bases, the J end lost 1 base, and 12 bases lay between the germline ends. CDR3 coding DNA: TGTGCCAGCAGTGAGACAGGTTCCAGCAATCAGCCCCAGCATTTT. This translates into CASSETGSSNQPQHF.

The rearrangement links TRBV20-1 to TRBJ1-1; D call uncertain. The CDR3 totals 11 residues. The germline V gene encodes CDR1 DFQATT and CDR2 SNEGSKA (reference sequence). Trimming cost V 6 bases and J 7 bases, with 12 bases left between them. The CDR3 region has the DNA TGCAGTGCCGTGCTCAGGCATGAAGCTTTCTTT. Translated: CSAVLRHEAFF.

The chain uses TRBV7-3 and TRBJ2-7; 10 nucleotides line up with TRBD2. Looked up from germline, CDR1 is SGHTA and CDR2 is FQGTGA. This CDR3 spans 15 amino acids. V was pared by 10 bases and J by 4 bases, with 13 bases of the junction left unmatched. The CDR3 bases are TGTGCCATTTCGTGGCTAGCGGGAGACTTGTACGAGCAGTACTTC. The encoded protein is CAISWLAGDLYEQYF.

The J gene is TRBJ2-5, the V gene TRBV11-2; D is ambiguous. This CDR3 contains 16 residues. The germline V gene encodes CDR1 SGHAT and CDR2 FQNNGV. Trimming took off 3 bases at V and 4 bases at J, with 18 bases between the two ends. CDR3 bases: TGTGCCAGCAGCTTGGGTAGTCAGCGCGTTAGAGAGACCCAGTACTTC. Its translation: CASSLGSQRVRETQYF.

The chain's CDR3 is CASSFQGAGGFADTQYF. CDR3 coding DNA: TGTGCCAGCAGTTTTCAGGGAGCGGGAGGTTTCGCAGATACGCAGTATTTT. The chain carries TRBV27 and TRBJ2-3; 9 bases are shared with TRBD2. The CDR3 has 17 amino acids. J lost 4 bases, V lost 3 bases, and 11 bases had no gene match. Germline V CDR1 and CDR2: MNHEY, SMNVEV (reference sequence).

This rearrangement joins TRBV7-6 to TRBJ1-2, with TRBD1 matching 8 bases. With V trimmed by 1 base and J by 8 bases, 6 bases remained unmatched. Germline V gene sequence: CDR1 SGHVS, CDR2 FNYEAQ. CDR3 length equals 14 residues. This chain's CDR3 is CASSLERTGTGYTF. The CDR3 bases are TGTGCCAGCAGCTTAGAAAGGACAGGGACCGGCTACACCTTC.

This clone was recorded only once. The chain combines TRBV9 with TRBJ2-6; D might be TRBD2 (6 bases). V was trimmed by 5 bases and J by 3 bases, leaving 6 bases between them. CDR3 length: 13 residues. From germline, CDR1 is SGDLS and CDR2 YYNGEE. The CDR3 coding sequence is TGTGCCAGCAGGCGGGATGGGGCCAACGTCCTGACTTTC. This sequence encodes CASRRDGANVLTF.